The present TCR beta chain was sequenced within a study of Ad26.COV2.S vaccination and SARS-CoV-2 variants. Treatment meaning: about 20 received Ad26.COV2.S at low or high dose, single or two shots; about five received placebo; per-sample allocation not given. All samples were drawn on day 63, counting from the first vaccine or placebo injection. Findings and caveats of the study: Possibly, TCR breadth and depth analyses underestimated total T cell responses. Participants in the vaccine arm had higher spike-specific TCR breadth; placebo recipients had lower.

CDR3 length: 14 residues. Germline CDR1 and CDR2: MDHEN and SYDVKM. Trimming took off 4 bases at V and 4 bases at J, with 11 bases between the two ends. Generated by immunoSEQ multiplex PCR, the TCRdb table keeps only in-frame clones and is missing some. The sample includes around 400,000 clones, 89% of them seen just once. About this clone: Its specificity is unknown.

The TCR comes from a person between 18 and 65 years old who received the Ad26.COV2.S COVID-19 vaccine or a placebo. The rearrangement links TRBV28 to TRBJ2-1; D ambiguous. The sample was peripheral blood, taken in a trial of Ad26.COV2.S vaccine versus placebo. CDR3 residues: CASSSQRGYNEQFF. CDR3 coding DNA: TGTGCCAGCAGTTCGCAGCGAGGATACAATGAGCAGTTCTTC.